This T cell receptor beta chain was captured by sequencing in a study of blood T cells in healthy people across ages. Primed by a sample-barcoded 5' primer and a J-beta primer mix, a second PCR proceeded for about 6 to 12 cycles. TCRdb called the 5' RACE reads again in MiXCR, with one record for every CDR3 protein. Of approximately 730,000 distinct CDR3 sequences in the sample, roughly 45% were seen once. Regarding this clonotype: Its antigen is still unknown.

Study-wide results and limits: Roughly linear age-related decline in beta diversity appeared, significant by age 40.

Germline V gene data show CDR1 as SGHAT and CDR2 as FQNNGV. CDR3 size: 14 residues. The V end was cut by 3 bases, the J end by 3 bases, with 12 bases between. Sequencing was performed on blood. The rearrangement joins TRBV11-2 to TRBJ2-7, with TRBD1 as a possible D gene (5 bases). The receptor was derived from a woman in her sixties or seventies in good health. CDR3 in DNA: TGTGCCAGCAGCTTCCGCAGGCAGGGCTACGAGCAGTACTTC. It is translated as CASSFRRQGYEQYF.